A single sample gave rise to the 25 T cell receptor beta chains below, sequenced in a study of PD-L1 blockade in urothelial cancer (dated by TCRdb to the late 2010s). The time point label, as the study defines it: pretreatment tumor sample. The library was obtained by the immunoSEQ multiplex PCR assay. What TCRdb holds here is the immuneACCESS table cut down to in-frame rearrangements. Part of the clones is not present; checked against another copy, under half of the missing clones reflect an unresolved V gene, and the others are unexplained. This sample holds more than 400 clones; 35% were observed only once. The top ten clonotypes cover about a sixth of the sample. The specimen comprised tumor tissue, sampled before atezolizumab (anti-PD-L1) treatment. The receptors stem from a man aged 60-69 years with urothelial cancer.

The chain uses TRBV19 and TRBJ2-7, with TRBD1 identical over 8 bases. This CDR3 has 13 residues. The J segment lost 5 bases and the V segment lost 7 bases, leaving 7 bases of the junction unmatched. Per germline, CDR1 LNHDA and CDR2 SQIVND (reference sequence). CDR3 in amino acids: CASKRQGANEQYF. The CDR3 bases are TGTGCCAGTAAGCGGCAGGGGGCAAACGAGCAGTACTTC. Looking up the rest from reference TRBV19 and TRBJ2-7 gives the full variable domain: DGGITQSPKYLFRKEGQNVTLSCEQNLNHDAMYWYRQDPGQGLRLIYYSQIVNDFQKGDIAEGYSVSREKKESFPLTVTSAQKNPTAFYLCASKRQGANEQYFGPGTRLTVT.

Here the CDR3 reads CASSSLANEQFF. The DNA for the CDR3 is TGTGCCAGTAGTTCCTTAGCCAATGAGCAGTTCTTC. This chain uses TRBV19 with TRBJ2-1; D remains ambiguous. CDR1 and CDR2 from the germline V gene are LNHDA and SQIVND (reference sequence). Trimming shortened V by 5 bases and J by 6 bases, and 8 bases separated the two germline ends. This CDR3 has 12 amino acids.

A few counts support this clone. The chain uses TRBV12-5 and TRBJ1-1; 7 bases match TRBD1. The CDR3 spans 14 residues. Germline V CDR1 and CDR2: LGHNT, FRNRAP. For the CDR3, the DNA is TGTGCCAGCACCTTACAGGGGAGGAACACTGAAGCTTTCTTT. Translated, it gives CASTLQGRNTEAFF.

The chain carries TRBV18 and TRBJ2-7, with D possibly being TRBD1 (5 bases). This CDR3 region has 15 residues. The V gene's germline CDR1 is KGHSH and CDR2 LQKENI. The ends were cut back, 2 bases at V and 3 bases at J, with 14 bases in the middle. Here the CDR3 DNA reads TGTGCCAGCTCACCAGACAGCGACTTCTTCTACGAGCAGTACTTC. Protein product: CASSPDSDFFYEQYF.

This chain links TRBV18 with TRBJ1-4; D perhaps matches TRBD1 (6 bases). The CDR3 has 15 residues. V was pared by 3 bases and J by 9 bases, with 17 bases between. Per germline, CDR1 KGHSH and CDR2 LQKENI. CDR3 DNA: TGTGCCAGCTCACCGGAGGGGCAGGGGAGGCAAAAACTGTTTTTT. It specifies CASSPEGQGRQKLFF.

This clone was seen a handful of times. The genes are TRBV6-8 and TRBJ1-2; maybe TRBD1 (5 bases). The CDR3 is made up of 15 amino acids. CDR1 is MNHGY, CDR2 SAAAGT, per germline. Deletions cut 5 bases from V and 1 base from J, with 14 bases between. Written as DNA, the CDR3 is TGTGCCAGCAGTGAGCAGGGTAGGGTTAACTATGGCTACACCTTC. This translates into CASSEQGRVNYGYTF.

The gene calls are TRBV28 and TRBJ2-1, with D hard to call. Trimming took off 3 bases at V and 7 bases at J, with 7 bases between the two ends. CDR1 is MDHEN and CDR2 is SYDVKM in the germline V gene. This CDR3 contains 12 residues. In DNA, the CDR3 is TGTGCCAGCAGTTTGGGGTGGAATGAGCAGTTCTTC. It is translated as CASSLGWNEQFF.

This clone is labeled as medium-sized. The chain employs TRBV9 and TRBJ1-3, with D hard to call. The CDR3 length is 13 residues. V was cut by 0 bases and J by 4 bases, with 5 bases left in between. Per the germline V gene, CDR1 is SGDLS and CDR2 is YYNGEE. This CDR3 reads CASSVDLGNTIYF. The CDR3 DNA is TGTGCCAGCAGCGTAGATCTGGGAAACACCATATATTTT.

CDR3 residues: CASSESGRAVLGEQYF. DNA for the CDR3: TGTGCCAGCAGTGAGAGCGGCAGGGCGGTCTTGGGCGAGCAGTACTTC. The rearrangement links TRBV6-8 to TRBJ2-7; D possibly matches TRBD1 or TRBD2 (5 bases each). Deletions cut 5 bases from V and 6 bases from J, with 23 bases between. CDR1 and CDR2 from the germline V gene are MNHGY and SAAAGT. The CDR3 consists of 16 residues.

This clone was observed a single time. V gene TRBV5-1 combines with J gene TRBJ1-1; D may be TRBD1 (6 bases). V was cut by 0 bases and J by 5 bases, with 17 bases left in between. The length of the CDR3 is 16 residues. Germline CDR1 and CDR2: SGHRS and YFSETQ. The CDR3 region is CASSLGTAGPRTEAFF. CDR3 nucleotides: TGCGCCAGCAGCTTGGGGACAGCAGGGCCTAGGACTGAAGCTTTCTTT.

By share of the sample, this clone is large (0.1 to 1%). The CDR3: CASSRTGGFYEQYF. The CDR3 DNA reads as TGTGCCAGCAGCCGGACAGGGGGTTTTTACGAGCAGTACTTC. This rearrangement joins TRBV28 to TRBJ2-7; 10 nucleotides agree with TRBD1. Germline V gives CDR1 MDHEN, CDR2 SYDVKM. The CDR3 contains 14 residues. Germline trimming cut 6 bases from V and 4 bases from J; bases unmatched to any gene: 6.

This clone has only a few counts. One end of the junction varies from germline; a read error may be responsible. The chain is built from TRBV6-8 and TRBJ2-1; 13 bases match TRBD2. CDR1 MNHGY and CDR2 SAAAGT come from the germline V gene. This CDR3 spans 17 amino acids. In DNA form, the CDR3 reads TGTGCCAGCAGTGACTCCCGGACTAGCGGGAGAAGGAATGAGCAGTTCTTC. This encodes CASSDSRTSGRRNEQFF.

The J gene is TRBJ2-5, the V gene TRBV6-8; D gene unclear. In germline, CDR1 is MNHGY, CDR2 SAAAGT. The CDR3 is made up of 13 amino acids. Trimming removed 4 bases at V and 6 bases at J, with 12 bases between. The CDR3 DNA is TGTGCCAGCAGTTGGGATCGCAAACAGACCCAGTACTTC. Protein product: CASSWDRKQTQYF.

The rearrangement links TRBV28 to TRBJ1-5; 9 bases are a match to TRBD1. This CDR3 spans 14 amino acids. Unmatched junction bases numbered 2, after V lost 6 bases and J lost 2 bases. Germline V gene lookup returns CDR1 MDHEN and CDR2 SYDVKM. Written as DNA, the CDR3 is TGTGCCAGCAGCAGGACAGGGGGCAATCAGCCCCAGCATTTT. Translated: CASSRTGGNQPQHF.

This clone was counted between two and nine times. The V gene is TRBV19, the J gene TRBJ1-5, with D maybe TRBD1 (5 bases). Germline values: CDR1 LNHDA, CDR2 SQIVND (reference sequence). V was pared by 6 bases and J by 5 bases, with 14 bases between. The CDR3 sequence is 14 residues long. For the CDR3, the DNA is TGTGCCAGTAGCCACCAGGGTAATGATCAGCCCCAGCATTTT. Its translation is CASSHQGNDQPQHF.

The table lists this clone with a few counts. The chain uses TRBV6-4 and TRBJ1-4, with 7 bases lining up with TRBD1. The CDR3 consists of 15 residues. Germline lookup yields CDR1 MRHNA and CDR2 SNTAGT. The J segment lost 7 bases and the V segment lost 3 bases, leaving 8 bases of the junction unmatched. CDR3 protein: CASSEFGDRFEKLFF. The CDR3, as DNA: TGTGCCAGCAGTGAATTTGGGGACAGATTTGAAAAACTGTTTTTT.

The gene calls are TRBV19 and TRBJ2-3; the match to TRBD2 covers 11 bases. The V gene end was trimmed by 5 bases and the J gene end by 0 bases; junction bases not matched to a gene: 13. The CDR3 is made up of 19 amino acids. Germline loops: CDR1 LNHDA, CDR2 SQIVND (reference sequence). The CDR3 sequence is CASSLDPPGLAASTDTQYF. CDR3 bases: TGTGCCAGTAGTCTCGATCCCCCGGGACTAGCGGCCAGCACAGATACGCAGTATTTT.

The rearrangement joins TRBV23-1 to TRBJ1-1, with a possible D match to TRBD1 (5 bases). TRBV23-1 is an open reading frame whose function is uncertain. V shed 6 bases and J shed 7 bases, with 15 bases lying between them. This CDR3 region has 13 residues. The CDR3 sequence is CASSFPGRDEAFF. In DNA, the CDR3 is TGCGCCAGCAGCTTCCCGGGACGGGATGAAGCTTTCTTT.

This CDR3 is CASTRVTGNTIYF. The CDR3 DNA reads TGTGCCAGTACCCGGGTAACTGGAAACACCATATATTTT. The rearrangement uses TRBV28 and TRBJ1-3; D gene uncertain. Trimming stripped 9 bases from V and 2 bases from J, with 11 bases between. The V gene's germline CDR1 is MDHEN and CDR2 SYDVKM. This CDR3 spans 13 amino acids. Filled out from reference TRBV28 and TRBJ1-3, the complete variable domain reads DVKVTQSSRYLVKRTGEKVFLECVQDMDHENMFWYRQDPGLGLRLIYFSYDVKMKEKGDIPEGYSVSREKKERFSLILESASTNQTSMYLCASTRVTGNTIYFGEGSWLTVV.

In its sample, this clone was seen a few times. The genes are TRBV30 and TRBJ1-1; weak D call: TRBD1 (5 bases). Deletions cut 7 bases from V and 7 bases from J, with 13 bases between. Germline lookup yields CDR1 GTSNPN and CDR2 SVGIG (reference sequence). CDR3 size: 11 residues. Here the CDR3 DNA reads TGTGCCTTCCTCAAGGGGAGTGAAGCTTTCTTT. Translated, it gives CAFLKGSEAFF.

A single count supports this clone. The chain uses TRBV19 and TRBJ1-2; D may be TRBD1 (6 bases). This CDR3 has 12 amino acids. Trimming shortened V by 5 bases and J by 8 bases, and 12 bases separated the two germline ends. Germline CDR1 and CDR2: LNHDA and SQIVND (reference sequence). The CDR3 spells CASSGGRIGYTF. CDR3 DNA sequence: TGTGCCAGTAGTGGGGGCCGAATAGGCTACACCTTC.

This chain links TRBV18 with TRBJ2-7; 8 bases are shared with TRBD1. The V gene end was trimmed by 6 bases and the J gene end by 3 bases; junction bases not matched to a gene: 13. This CDR3 is built from 16 residues. Germline lookup yields CDR1 KGHSH and CDR2 LQKENI. This CDR3 is CASSSHRDRFLYEQYF. CDR3 DNA: TGTGCCAGCTCCTCCCACCGGGACAGGTTTCTCTACGAGCAGTACTTC.

This CDR3 is CASSQGLTVVAEAFF. The DNA of the CDR3 is TGTGCCAGCTCCCAAGGGTTGACAGTGGTGGCTGAAGCTTTCTTT. The rearrangement joins TRBV18 to TRBJ1-1; D may be TRBD1 (5 bases). Germline V gene data show CDR1 as KGHSH and CDR2 as LQKENI. The ends were cut back, 6 bases at V and 6 bases at J, with 20 bases in the middle. The CDR3 consists of 15 residues. The variable domain in full, with the rest retrieved from reference TRBV18 and TRBJ1-1, is NAGVMQNPRHLVRRRGQEARLRCSPMKGHSHVYWYRQLPEEGLKFMVYLQKENIIDESGMPKERFSAEFPKEGPSILRIQQVVRGDSAAYFCASSQGLTVVAEAFFGQGTRLTVV.

By share of the sample, this clone is large. The genes are TRBV6-8 and TRBJ1-3; a possible D gene is TRBD1 (6 bases). CDR3 length: 16 amino acids. V lost 2 bases and J lost 0, with 11 bases in between. CDR1 and CDR2 from the germline V gene are MNHGY and SAAAGT. The CDR3 nucleotides are TGTGCCAGCAGTTACCCCGGACAGTACTCTGGAAACACCATATATTTT. Its translation is CASSYPGQYSGNTIYF.

The chain couples TRBV29-1 to TRBJ2-5; 11 bases are shared with TRBD2. V was clipped by 8 bases and J by 1 base; unmatched bases: 9. The CDR3 runs to 15 residues. Germline CDR1 and CDR2: SQVTM and ANQGSEA. CDR3 amino acids: CSSGVAGGSQETQYF. The CDR3 region has the DNA TGCAGCTCTGGGGTAGCGGGGGGGTCCCAAGAGACCCAGTACTTC.